A single sample is the source of the 8 T cell receptor beta chains below, sequenced in a study of shared clonotypes between healthy human individuals. The data were produced by immunoSEQ multiplex PCR, yet TCRdb's version contains in-frame clones alone and is incomplete. The data contain 850,000 to 1,100,000 clones, roughly 80% of them singletons. What was sequenced was memory CD4+ T cells from PBMCs. Sample subset: CD45RA-negative fraction. The receptors derive from a man between 18 and 35 years old in good health. Some clones in this sample may be carry-over from other donors' samples.

The chain uses TRBV5-6 and TRBJ1-4; no clear D. Trimming removed 2 bases from V and 5 bases from J, with 10 bases in between. Germline CDR1 reads SGHDT; CDR2 reads YYEEEE. The CDR3 loop spans 14 amino acids. CDR3 amino acids: CASSFGGYNEKLFF. The CDR3 DNA reads as TGTGCCAGCAGCTTTGGCGGGTACAATGAAAAACTGTTTTTT.

The V call is TRBV29-1, the J call TRBJ1-2; no reliable D call. V was clipped by 6 bases and J by 10 bases, with 12 bases between them. Germline V gene lookup returns CDR1 SQVTM and CDR2 ANQGSEA. This CDR3 is built from 10 residues. CDR3 in DNA: TGCAGCGTCGGCTTGGAGCACTACACCTTC. Protein product: CSVGLEHYTF.

At least ten counts were recorded for this clone. The sample holds other DNA sequences that translate to the same CDR3. The chain joins TRBV30 to TRBJ2-7, with 10 bases identical to TRBD2. The junction had 0 bases not matched to a gene; V was cut back by 0 bases and J by 1 base. Germline V lookup: CDR1 GTSNPN, CDR2 SVGIG (reference sequence). The CDR3 runs to 14 residues. The DNA of the CDR3 is TGTGCCTGGAGTGTACTAGCGGGGTCCTACGAGCAGTACTTC. Translating gives CAWSVLAGSYEQYF. The whole variable domain, remainder taken from reference TRBV30 and TRBJ2-7, is SQTIHQWPATLVQPVGSPLSLECTVEGTSNPNLYWYRQAAGRGLQLLFYSVGIGQISSEVPQNLSASRPQDRQFILSSKKLLLSDSGFYLCAWSVLAGSYEQYFGPGTRLTVT.

The chain carries TRBV7-2 and TRBJ2-3; 8 bases match TRBD2. Looked up from germline, CDR1 is SGHTA and CDR2 is FQGNSA. Trimming cost V 5 bases and J 0 bases; bases outside gene matches: 7. The CDR3 sequence is 16 residues long. Here the CDR3 reads CASSRKSGSSTDTQYF. The CDR3 DNA reads as TGTGCCAGCAGCCGTAAGAGCGGGAGTAGCACAGATACGCAGTATTTT.

This clone was picked up a small number of times. This chain joins TRBV5-5 and TRBJ1-1, with no clear D. Germline-derived CDR1 and CDR2 are SGHKS and YYEKEE (reference sequence). Trimming left V 4 bases short and J 5 bases short, with 15 bases between. The CDR3 runs to 14 residues. The chain's CDR3 is CASSPTRVETEAFF. In DNA form, the CDR3 reads TGTGCCAGCAGCCCGACGCGGGTTGAGACTGAAGCTTTCTTT.

This clone has more than one count but fewer than ten. The chain combines TRBV2 with TRBJ1-1, with a tentative D call TRBD1 (6 bases). Looked up from germline, CDR1 is SNHLY and CDR2 is FYNNEI. V lost 4 bases and J lost 6, with 12 bases in between. The CDR3 has 13 residues. CDR3 nucleotides: TGTGCCAGCAGTGGACAGGTTGGGTCTGAAGCTTTCTTT. Its protein is CASSGQVGSEAFF.

The chain employs TRBV5-4 and TRBJ1-5, with TRBD1 identical over 7 bases. The CDR3 loop spans 14 amino acids. Germline assignment: CDR1 SGHNT and CDR2 YYREEE (reference sequence). The trim removed 0 bases at V and 13 bases at J, leaving 10 bases unmatched. Here the CDR3 reads CASSLAGQTSTQHF. In DNA, the CDR3 is TGTGCCAGCAGCTTGGCGGGACAGACCTCAACTCAGCATTTT.

The chain has TRBV11-2 and TRBJ2-7; perhaps TRBD1 as D (5 bases). CDR1 SGHAT and CDR2 FQNNGV come from the germline V gene. V lost 1 base to trimming and J lost 10 bases, with 14 bases between them. CDR3 length equals 13 residues. As DNA, the CDR3 is TGTGCCAGCAGCTTAGGAGTGGGGCTAGATCAGTACTTC. The encoded protein is CASSLGVGLDQYF.